This TCR beta chain emerged from a study of blood T cell repertoires in COVID-19. The germline CDR1 and CDR2 sequences are SGHDT and YYEEEE. This CDR3 spans 15 amino acids. The V end lost 0 bases, the J end lost 4 bases, and 13 bases lay between the germline ends. Clones were read by immunoSEQ multiplex PCR, and TCRdb kept only the in-frame ones, dropping some. The repertoire holds around 200,000 clones, with around four fifths as singletons. The TCR comes from a woman of 80 years or more with active or convalescent COVID-19. Sequencing input: peripheral blood. The chain recombines TRBV5-6 with TRBJ1-2; D uncertain. Here the CDR3 reads CASSLDGGPPYGYTF. CDR3 nucleotide sequence: TGTGCCAGCAGCTTGGATGGAGGCCCGCCCTATGGCTACACCTTC.